One sample yielded the 30 T cell receptor beta chains listed below, sequenced in a study of T cells after yellow fever vaccination. TCRdb used MiXCR to reprocess the 5' RACE reads, holding one entry per CDR3 protein. The sample has around 300,000 distinct CDR3 sequences, over 4% seen once; the top ten hold just under 25%. Sequences were derived from PBMCs, sampled 5 days after the yellow fever booster vaccination. The receptors shown here come from a man between 18 and 35 years old who received the YFV17D yellow fever vaccine.

The chain uses TRBV20-1 and TRBJ1-3; D call uncertain. The V end was cut by 3 bases, the J end by 2 bases, with 14 bases between. The CDR3 loop spans 15 amino acids. Germline V gives CDR1 DFQATT, CDR2 SNEGSKA (reference sequence). The chain's CDR3 is CSARGTPNTGNTIYF. CDR3 coding DNA: TGCAGTGCTAGGGGCACTCCGAATACTGGAAACACCATATATTTT.

This sequence joins TRBV7-7 and TRBJ2-2; possible D gene TRBD1, 6 bases. The V end was cut by 5 bases, the J end by 7 bases, with 11 bases between. The CDR3 contains 13 residues. In germline, CDR1 is SSHAT, CDR2 FNYEAQ (reference sequence). CDR3 sequence: CASSLQGRGELFF. The DNA of the CDR3 is TGTGCCAGCAGCCTACAGGGACGCGGGGAGCTGTTTTTT.

The chain uses TRBV7-2 and TRBJ2-7; D is unclear. CDR3 length: 14 amino acids. Germline CDR1 is SGHTA and CDR2 is FQGNSA. Trimming took 6 bases from V and 5 from J, leaving 17 bases between them. The CDR3 here is CASSSTQWADEQYF. CDR3 coding DNA: TGTGCCAGCAGTTCCACACAGTGGGCCGACGAGCAGTACTTC. The whole variable domain, remainder taken from reference TRBV7-2 and TRBJ2-7, is GAGVSQSPSNKVTEKGKDVELRCDPISGHTALYWYRQSLGQGLEFLIYFQGNSAPDKSGLPSDRFSAERTGGSVSTLTIQRTQQEDSAVYLCASSSTQWADEQYFGPGTRLTVT.

This clonotype was seen a handful of times. The chain joins TRBV9 to TRBJ2-5, with D perhaps assigned TRBD1 or TRBD2 (5 bases each). V was clipped by 0 bases and J by 5 bases, with 14 bases between them. CDR3 length equals 15 residues. Per germline, CDR1 SGDLS and CDR2 YYNGEE. Here the CDR3 reads CASSVVGEPMETQYF. The CDR3 nucleotides read TGTGCCAGCAGCGTAGTGGGGGAGCCCATGGAGACCCAGTACTTC.

In this sample, this clonotype turned up many times. J is TRBJ2-3 and V is TRBV5-1, with 7 bases fitting TRBD1. Germline V gene data show CDR1 as SGHRS and CDR2 as YFSETQ. The V gene end was trimmed by 6 bases and the J gene end by 2 bases; junction bases not matched to a gene: 6. The CDR3 has 14 amino acids. CDR3 in amino acids: CASTPQGLTDTQYF. CDR3 coding DNA: TGCGCCAGCACCCCACAGGGGCTCACAGATACGCAGTATTTT.

This clonotype was detected a few times. The V call is TRBV5-1, the J call TRBJ1-2; the D is unclear. V gave up 4 bases and J gave up 4 bases, with 11 bases separating them. The CDR3 is 13 amino acids. The germline CDR1 and CDR2 sequences are SGHRS and YFSETQ. CDR3 DNA sequence: TGCGCCAGCAGCACCCCACCGGGCTATGGCTACACCTTC. Translating it yields CASSTPPGYGYTF.

The table lists this clonotype with a few counts. This chain joins TRBV5-6 and TRBJ2-3; the match to TRBD1 covers 8 bases. The CDR3 extends over 16 amino acids. CDR1 and CDR2 (germline): SGHDT, YYEEEE. V was clipped by 4 bases and J by 3 bases; unmatched bases: 10. DNA of the CDR3: TGTGCCAGCAGCGGGCGGGAAACAGGGGGGACAGATACGCAGTATTTT. This encodes CASSGRETGGTDTQYF. The whole variable domain, filled in from reference TRBV5-6 and TRBJ2-3, reads DAGVTQSPTHLIKTRGQQVTLRCSPKSGHDTVSWYQQALGQGPQFIFQYYEEEERQRGNFPDRFSGHQFPNYSSELNVNALLLGDSALYLCASSGRETGGTDTQYFGPGTRLTVL.

This clonotype was seen more than once but under ten times. This chain uses TRBV5-4 with TRBJ2-5; the match to TRBD1 covers 8 bases. This CDR3 contains 17 residues. The germline CDR1 and CDR2 sequences are SGHNT and YYREEE (reference sequence). After removal of 4 bases from V and 5 bases from J, the junction contained 16 bases not matched to a gene. Here the CDR3 reads CASSGGSGQVREETQYF. Written as DNA, the CDR3 is TGTGCCAGCAGCGGGGGCTCGGGACAGGTGAGGGAGGAGACCCAGTACTTC.

This clonotype has ten or more counts. The chain combines TRBV7-8 with TRBJ2-7; tentative D call: TRBD2 (5 bases). Looked up from germline, CDR1 is SGHVS and CDR2 is FQNEAQ. The CDR3 length is 13 residues. The V end lost 5 bases, the J end lost 1 base, and 9 bases lay between the germline ends. CDR3 sequence (DNA): TGTGCCAGCAGCACGAGGGTTTCCTACGAGCAGTACTTC. It yields the protein CASSTRVSYEQYF.

This clonotype was detected a few times. The chain links TRBV6-4 to TRBJ2-6; D is uncertain. From germline, CDR1 is MRHNA and CDR2 SNTAGT. Trimming removed 0 bases at V and 0 bases at J, with 6 bases between. CDR3 length: 16 amino acids. The CDR3 reads CASSDSWSSGANVLTF. The CDR3 DNA reads as TGTGCCAGCAGTGACTCTTGGAGCTCTGGGGCCAACGTCCTGACTTTC.

This clonotype was seen at least ten times. This chain connects TRBV11-2 to TRBJ2-5, with 8 bases identical to TRBD2. CDR3 length: 14 amino acids. Trimming at V came to 8 bases and at J to 1 base, leaving 6 bases not matched to a gene. CDR1 SGHAT and CDR2 FQNNGV come from the germline V gene. CDR3 protein: CASGNGGAQETQYF. As DNA, the CDR3 is TGTGCCAGCGGTAACGGGGGGGCCCAAGAGACCCAGTACTTC.

This clonotype was counted only a few times. The chain joins TRBV28 to TRBJ2-4; D possibly corresponds to TRBD2 (5 bases). V was shortened by 8 bases and J by 0 bases, with 8 bases between the two germline ends. The CDR3 spans 13 residues. Germline CDR1 and CDR2: MDHEN and SYDVKM. Here the CDR3 DNA reads TGTGCCAGCGGGGAGATAGCCAAAAACATTCAGTACTTC. Translation gives CASGEIAKNIQYF.

The rearrangement uses TRBV5-4 and TRBJ2-5, with a possible D match to TRBD2 (6 bases). CDR1 is SGHNT and CDR2 is YYREEE in the germline V gene (reference sequence). CDR3 length: 15 residues. The V gene lost 6 bases and the J gene lost 5 bases, with 20 bases spanning the gap. The CDR3 reads CASKTFQGGGETQYF. CDR3 nucleotide sequence: TGTGCCAGCAAAACGTTCCAGGGTGGAGGGGAGACCCAGTACTTC. The variable domain in full, with the rest retrieved from reference TRBV5-4 and TRBJ2-5, is ETGVTQSPTHLIKTRGQQVTLRCSSQSGHNTVSWYQQALGQGPQFIFQYYREEENGRGNFPPRFSGLQFPNYSSELNVNALELDDSALYLCASKTFQGGGETQYFGPGTRLLVL.

This clonotype occurred a few times. The chain joins TRBV18 to TRBJ2-3, with 7 positions matching TRBD2. V gave up 2 bases and J gave up 2 bases; unmatched junction bases: 4. Germline CDR1 reads KGHSH; CDR2 reads LQKENI. The CDR3 consists of 15 residues. The CDR3 spells CASSPSSGNTDTQYF. The CDR3 DNA reads TGTGCCAGCTCACCATCTAGCGGAAACACAGATACGCAGTATTTT.

The rearrangement links TRBV18 to TRBJ1-4; D perhaps matches TRBD1 (6 bases). This CDR3 comprises 15 residues. Trimming took off 3 bases at V and 8 bases at J, with 16 bases between the two ends. CDR1 is KGHSH and CDR2 is LQKENI in the germline V gene. The CDR3 sequence is CASSPMTGVDEKLFF. As DNA, the CDR3 is TGTGCCAGCTCACCTATGACAGGCGTGGACGAAAAACTGTTTTTT.

The V gene is TRBV24-1, the J gene TRBJ1-1; unclear D gene. The CDR3 spans 13 residues. Germline CDR1 is KGHDR and CDR2 is SFDVKD. V lost 1 base and J lost 4, with 6 bases in between. As DNA, the CDR3 is TGTGCCACCAGTGATTTTTCCGGCACTGAAGCTTTCTTT. Translated: CATSDFSGTEAFF.

This clonotype was recorded many times. The chain links TRBV9 to TRBJ1-3; D is possibly TRBD1 (6 bases). The germline gives CDR1 SGDLS, CDR2 YYNGEE. V dropped 4 bases and J dropped 1 base, with 9 bases sitting between them. The CDR3 covers 14 residues. For the CDR3, the DNA is TGTGCCAGCAGCCAACAGGGATCTGGAAACACCATATATTTT. It translates to CASSQQGSGNTIYF. The complete variable domain, with remaining parts taken from reference TRBV9 and TRBJ1-3, reads DSGVTQTPKHLITATGQRVTLRCSPRSGDLSVYWYQQSLDQGLQFLIQYYNGEERAKGNILERFSAQQFPDLHSELNLSSLELGDSALYFCASSQQGSGNTIYFGEGSWLTVV.

The chain couples TRBV28 to TRBJ2-7; D might be TRBD2 (5 bases). CDR3 length: 13 amino acids. The V end lost 6 bases, the J end lost 2 bases, and 11 bases lay between the germline ends. Germline V gives CDR1 MDHEN, CDR2 SYDVKM. CDR3 nucleotides: TGTGCCAGCAGAAATAGCGCTACCTACGAGCAGTACTTC. The encoded protein is CASRNSATYEQYF.

This clonotype was seen a handful of times. The rearrangement links TRBV5-1 to TRBJ2-3; D uncertain. Germline loops: CDR1 SGHRS, CDR2 YFSETQ. This CDR3 is 13 amino acids long. V dropped 7 bases and J dropped 6 bases, with 15 bases sitting between them. The chain's CDR3 is CASSQQGGDTQYF. The DNA of the CDR3 is TGCGCCAGCTCTCAGCAAGGTGGGGATACGCAGTATTTT.

The J gene is TRBJ2-2, the V gene TRBV10-3; D possibly uses TRBD1 or TRBD2 (5 bases each). CDR3 length equals 15 residues. Germline values: CDR1 ENHRY, CDR2 SYGVKD. Trimming removed 8 bases at V and 6 bases at J, with 19 bases between. DNA for the CDR3: TGTGCCATCGGGCGAAACGGGGCAGAGGCCGGGGAGCTGTTTTTT. Translated, it gives CAIGRNGAEAGELFF.

The chain is built from TRBV6-5 and TRBJ1-2; no clear D gene. This CDR3 spans 17 amino acids. Trimming shortened V by 5 bases and J by 5 bases, and 24 bases separated the two germline ends. Germline-derived CDR1 and CDR2 are MNHEY and SVGAGI. CDR3 DNA sequence: TGTGCCAGCAGTGACCGGGTTTCAGCCCCGACCCATTATGGCTACACCTTC. Translated, it gives CASSDRVSAPTHYGYTF.

This clonotype was picked up a small number of times. The V gene is TRBV4-3, the J gene TRBJ2-3, with D possibly being TRBD2 (6 bases). The ends were cut back, 3 bases at V and 1 base at J, with 8 bases in the middle. This CDR3 comprises 14 residues. CDR1 and CDR2 (germline): LGHNA, YSLEER. The CDR3 nucleotides read TGCGCCAGCAGCCAGTCGGGGGGCACAGATACGCAGTATTTT. Protein sequence: CASSQSGGTDTQYF.

This clonotype has ten or more counts. The chain recombines TRBV4-2 with TRBJ2-3; no definite D call. Looked up from germline, CDR1 is LGHNA and CDR2 is YNFKEQ. Trimming took 0 bases from V and 4 from J, leaving 11 bases between them. The CDR3 sequence is 15 residues long. This CDR3 reads CASSQDRLRADTQYF. In DNA form, the CDR3 reads TGTGCCAGCAGCCAAGATCGTTTGCGCGCAGATACGCAGTATTTT.

The J gene is TRBJ2-7, the V gene TRBV3-1; no definite D call. Per the germline V gene, CDR1 is LGHDT and CDR2 is YNNKEL (reference sequence). This CDR3 spans 15 amino acids. V lost 5 bases and J lost 1, with 15 bases in between. CDR3 protein: CASSKTLALSYEQYF. The DNA of the CDR3 is TGTGCCAGCAGCAAGACCCTGGCCCTTTCCTACGAGCAGTACTTC.

A few counts support this clonotype. The J gene is TRBJ1-2, the V gene TRBV7-9; 11 bases are a match to TRBD1. This CDR3 spans 16 amino acids. With 5 bases clipped from V and 1 base from J, the junction kept 6 bases outside the gene matches. The germline gives CDR1 SEHNR, CDR2 FQNEAQ (reference sequence). Written as DNA, the CDR3 is TGTGCCAGCAGCCTGATGGGACAGGGGGATAACTATGGCTACACCTTC. Protein: CASSLMGQGDNYGYTF.

The chain is built from TRBV6-5 and TRBJ1-2; a possible D gene is TRBD1 (5 bases). Germline V CDR1 and CDR2: MNHEY, SVGAGI. Trimming took off 2 bases at V and 8 bases at J, with 15 bases between the two ends. The CDR3 loop spans 14 amino acids. The CDR3 reads CASSYGGSRWGYTF. The CDR3 nucleotides are TGTGCCAGCAGTTACGGGGGATCGCGGTGGGGCTACACCTTC.

This clonotype was seen a handful of times. The gene calls are TRBV18 and TRBJ2-5; 10 bases line up with TRBD2. The junction had 17 bases not matched to a gene; V was cut back by 3 bases and J by 1 base. The CDR3 sequence is 20 residues long. Germline-derived CDR1 and CDR2 are KGHSH and LQKENI. The CDR3 bases are TGTGCCAGCTCACCCCTCTATCGGAGACGTAGCGGGGGGTCCCAAGAGACCCAGTACTTC. Protein sequence: CASSPLYRRRSGGSQETQYF. The full variable domain, completed using reference TRBV18 and TRBJ2-5, is NAGVMQNPRHLVRRRGQEARLRCSPMKGHSHVYWYRQLPEEGLKFMVYLQKENIIDESGMPKERFSAEFPKEGPSILRIQQVVRGDSAAYFCASSPLYRRRSGGSQETQYFGPGTRLLVL.

Ten or more counts support this clonotype. The V gene is TRBV7-9, the J gene TRBJ1-2; 7 bases match TRBD1. Germline assignment: CDR1 SEHNR and CDR2 FQNEAQ (reference sequence). The trim removed 5 bases at V and 8 bases at J, leaving 11 bases unmatched. This CDR3 is built from 14 residues. For the CDR3, the DNA is TGTGCCAGCAGCGGTAACGAAGGGGGCTCCGGCTACACCTTC. It translates to CASSGNEGGSGYTF.

This clonotype was found a few times. J is TRBJ1-6 and V is TRBV27; no clear D gene. Germline assignment: CDR1 MNHEY and CDR2 SMNVEV (reference sequence). Trimming shortened V by 5 bases and J by 10 bases, and 9 bases separated the two germline ends. The CDR3 sequence is 12 residues long. The CDR3 protein is CASSPPRSPLHF. Here the CDR3 DNA reads TGTGCCAGCAGTCCCCCGAGATCACCCCTCCACTTT.

The rearrangement uses TRBV20-1 and TRBJ2-5, with a possible D match to TRBD1 (5 bases). Germline values: CDR1 DFQATT, CDR2 SNEGSKA (reference sequence). This CDR3 is 14 amino acids long. V lost 3 bases and J lost 0, with 11 bases in between. The CDR3 protein is CSARGPPDQETQYF. The CDR3 coding sequence is TGCAGTGCTAGGGGGCCGCCGGACCAAGAGACCCAGTACTTC.